The 19 T cell receptor beta chains below were found in one sample sequenced in a study of shared clonotypes between healthy human individuals. Here immunoSEQ multiplex PCR was the method, and the copy in TCRdb shows in-frame clones only, minus some. The table lists about 1,500,000 clones, more than 95% of them singletons. Sample: naive CD4+ T cells sorted from blood. Subset noted: CD45RA+ positively selected. The receptor source for this set is a man aged 25 to 45 in good health.

This chain connects TRBV5-6 to TRBJ2-5, with a possible D match to TRBD1 (6 bases). CDR1 is SGHDT and CDR2 is YYEEEE in the germline V gene. The CDR3 totals 15 residues. Between the trimmed V and J ends, which lost 1 base and 5 bases, there was a span of 15 bases. The CDR3 region is CASSLFRRGVETQYF. CDR3 DNA: TGTGCCAGCAGCTTGTTCCGCAGGGGTGTCGAGACCCAGTACTTC.

The V and J genes are TRBV6-5 and TRBJ2-3, with 7 bases aligning to TRBD2. J lost 3 bases, V lost 1 base, and 4 bases had no gene match. CDR1 is MNHEY and CDR2 is SVGAGI in the germline V gene. The CDR3 runs to 15 residues. CDR3 protein: CASSYFAGVTDTQYF. DNA for the CDR3: TGTGCCAGCAGTTACTTTGCGGGAGTGACAGATACGCAGTATTTT.

The chain is built from TRBV6-4 and TRBJ2-4, with D uncertain. This CDR3 comprises 17 residues. The germline V gene has CDR1 MRHNA and CDR2 SNTAGT. V lost 6 bases and J lost 1, with 19 bases in between. The CDR3 loop is CASSVVVVGYAKNIQYF. In nucleotides, the CDR3 is TGTGCCAGCAGCGTAGTGGTAGTCGGTTATGCCAAAAACATTCAGTACTTC.

This chain joins TRBV7-9 and TRBJ1-1, with D perhaps TRBD1 (5 bases). The CDR3 has 15 amino acids. V dropped 1 base and J dropped 1 base, with 10 bases sitting between them. CDR1 is SEHNR, CDR2 FQNEAQ, per germline (reference sequence). In DNA, the CDR3 is TGTGCCAGCAGCTTAGGGGACCGGGAGAACACTGAAGCTTTCTTT. Encoded protein: CASSLGDRENTEAFF.

The rearrangement joins TRBV10-3 to TRBJ2-7, with D possibly matching TRBD2 (6 bases). The CDR3 extends over 14 amino acids. The V and J ends lost 4 bases and 7 bases respectively, with 17 bases between them. Germline V gene sequence: CDR1 ENHRY, CDR2 SYGVKD. This chain's CDR3 is CAISVRVKGREQYF. In DNA, the CDR3 is TGTGCCATCAGTGTGAGGGTAAAGGGGAGGGAGCAGTACTTC.

This sequence joins TRBV18 and TRBJ2-7, with TRBD2 identical over 10 bases. V lost 1 base and J lost 7; bases outside the gene matches: 7. Germline V gene lookup returns CDR1 KGHSH and CDR2 LQKENI. The CDR3 contains 15 residues. The CDR3 is CASSPLPSGSGEQYF. The CDR3 DNA reads TGTGCCAGCTCACCACTTCCTAGCGGGAGCGGGGAGCAGTACTTC.

CDR3 coding DNA: TGTGCCAGCAGCATTTGGGGAGAACACGCGAACACCGGGGAGCTGTTTTTT. This gives the protein CASSIWGEHANTGELFF. The J gene is TRBJ2-2, the V gene TRBV21-1; TRBD2, the table's D call, was not compared with the DNA. TRBV21-1 is described as a pseudogene. CDR3 length: 17 amino acids.

The CDR3 reads CSVKRTGGDEKLFF. The CDR3 nucleotides read TGCAGCGTTAAACGGACAGGAGGGGATGAAAAACTGTTTTTT. The chain recombines TRBV29-1 with TRBJ1-4, with 7 bases lining up with TRBD1. V lost 5 bases and J lost 6; bases outside the gene matches: 9. This CDR3 spans 14 amino acids. Germline lookup yields CDR1 SQVTM and CDR2 ANQGSEA.

This clone has just one count. The chain combines TRBV5-1 with TRBJ2-5; D is unclear. V was trimmed by 0 bases and J by 5 bases, leaving 8 bases between them. The CDR3 has 13 residues. CDR1 is SGHRS, CDR2 YFSETQ, per germline. As DNA, the CDR3 is TGCGCCAGCAGCTTGGATTCTGGGGAGACCCAGTACTTC. Translation gives CASSLDSGETQYF.

This chain connects TRBV19 to TRBJ1-2; D is perhaps TRBD1 (6 bases). The CDR3 loop spans 17 amino acids. V was shortened by 4 bases and J by 4 bases, with 22 bases between the two germline ends. The germline V gene encodes CDR1 LNHDA and CDR2 SQIVND (reference sequence). The chain's CDR3 is CASSNGGHLRGLYGYTF. CDR3 nucleotides: TGTGCCAGTAGTAATGGGGGACATCTTCGAGGGCTCTATGGCTACACCTTC.

This chain connects TRBV9 to TRBJ2-6, with 7 bases matching TRBD1. The trim removed 3 bases at V and 1 base at J, leaving 10 bases unmatched. Germline V gene data show CDR1 as SGDLS and CDR2 as YYNGEE. The CDR3 length is 18 residues. The CDR3, as DNA: TGTGCCAGCAGCGCCAACTTAGACAGGGTTTCTGGGGCCAACGTCCTGACTTTC. This codes for CASSANLDRVSGANVLTF.

V is TRBV7-6 and J is TRBJ2-1; D is undetermined. The V gene lost 3 bases and the J gene lost 4 bases, with 10 bases spanning the gap. The length of the CDR3 is 14 residues. Germline V lookup: CDR1 SGHVS, CDR2 FNYEAQ. The CDR3 protein is CASSFGPVYNEQFF. The DNA of the CDR3 is TGTGCCAGCAGCTTTGGGCCGGTATACAATGAGCAGTTCTTC.

The V and J genes are TRBV5-4 and TRBJ1-2, with a weak D call TRBD1 (6 bases). CDR1 SGHNT and CDR2 YYREEE come from the germline V gene (reference sequence). CDR3 length: 15 residues. V gave up 0 bases and J gave up 2 bases, with 11 bases separating them. Here the CDR3 reads CASSLDRAMNYGYTF. CDR3 nucleotide sequence: TGTGCCAGCAGCTTGGACAGGGCTATGAACTATGGCTACACCTTC.

This chain uses TRBV30 with TRBJ2-1; tentative D call: TRBD1 (6 bases). The length of the CDR3 is 13 residues. Deletions cut 8 bases from V and 6 bases from J, with 17 bases between. Looked up from germline, CDR1 is GTSNPN and CDR2 is SVGIG (reference sequence). CDR3 sequence reads: CALRRGRTNEQFF. For the CDR3, the DNA is TGTGCCCTTCGCAGGGGCCGAACCAATGAGCAGTTCTTC. The entire variable domain, with the rest obtained from reference TRBV30 and TRBJ2-1, is as follows: SQTIHQWPATLVQPVGSPLSLECTVEGTSNPNLYWYRQAAGRGLQLLFYSVGIGQISSEVPQNLSASRPQDRQFILSSKKLLLSDSGFYLCALRRGRTNEQFFGPGTRLTVL.

The rearrangement links TRBV29-1 to TRBJ2-1; 11 bases match TRBD2. The CDR3 runs 15 residues. Germline assignment: CDR1 SQVTM and CDR2 ANQGSEA. V gave up 1 base and J gave up 9 bases; unmatched junction bases: 8. CDR3 sequence: CSVEGGTSGILEQFF. The CDR3 region has the DNA TGCAGCGTTGAAGGGGGGACTAGCGGTATACTTGAGCAGTTCTTC.

A remark on this clone: Additional DNA sequences in this sample encode the identical CDR3. This sequence joins TRBV5-4 and TRBJ2-1; 13 nucleotides agree with TRBD2. Germline-derived CDR1 and CDR2 are SGHNT and YYREEE (reference sequence). This CDR3 has 15 amino acids. Trimming removed 4 bases from V and 8 bases from J; junction bases left unmatched: 6. This CDR3 is CASSPTSGRADEQFF. For the CDR3, the DNA is TGTGCCAGCAGCCCCACTAGCGGGAGGGCCGATGAGCAGTTCTTC.

The chain uses TRBV5-1 and TRBJ2-3, with 11 bases lining up with TRBD2. The CDR3 extends over 16 amino acids. Germline values: CDR1 SGHRS, CDR2 YFSETQ. The V and J ends lost 4 bases and 5 bases, in that order; junction bases with no gene match: 9. Here the CDR3 DNA reads TGCGCCAGCAGCCCGATACCGGGACTAGCGGAAGATACGCAGTATTTT. Translating it yields CASSPIPGLAEDTQYF.

The chain links TRBV5-1 to TRBJ2-5, with 9 bases fitting TRBD1. Germline CDR1 SGHRS, CDR2 YFSETQ. The CDR3 totals 15 residues. The V segment lost 2 bases and the J segment 3 bases; nucleotides outside the gene matches: 5. CDR3 sequence (DNA): TGCGCCAGCAGCTTCAGAACAGGGGGCGAAGAGACCCAGTACTTC. This codes for CASSFRTGGEETQYF.

The gene calls are TRBV28 and TRBJ2-7, with TRBD2 as a possible D gene (5 bases). Deletions cut 5 bases from V and 1 base from J, with 15 bases between. CDR3 size: 15 residues. Per the germline V gene, CDR1 is MDHEN and CDR2 is SYDVKM. CDR3 coding DNA: TGTGCCAGCAGTCCCCCCCAGCGGCCTTCCTACGAGCAGTACTTC. Encoded protein: CASSPPQRPSYEQYF.